The 7 T cell receptor beta chains below all came from one sample that was sequenced in a study of read filtering for tumor transcriptome and immune sequencing. From roughly 400 ng of RNA, a library with molecular barcoded alpha/delta and beta/gamma adaptors was made. One entry per CDR3 protein, called by TCRdb with MiXCR from the reads. The sample has about 130,000 distinct CDR3 sequences; approximately 13% are singletons. The material sequenced was a population of CD138-negative cells sorted from bone marrow. The receptors originated from a donor at least 40 years old with multiple myeloma.

This clonotype was counted ten times or more. The rearrangement uses TRBV14 and TRBJ1-2; D is unclear. V was clipped by 3 bases and J by 8 bases, with 13 bases between them. This CDR3 contains 13 residues. Germline V gene data show CDR1 as SGHDN and CDR2 as FVKESK. CDR3 sequence reads: CASSHVRSEGYTF. CDR3 DNA: TGTGCCAGCAGCCATGTAAGGTCTGAGGGCTACACCTTC.

The chain links TRBV24-1 to TRBJ2-1; 12 bases are a match to TRBD2. Germline CDR1 reads KGHDR; CDR2 reads SFDVKD. The CDR3 spans 18 residues. V lost 3 bases, J lost 7 bases, and 12 bases stayed unmatched. The CDR3 reads CATSDPRGTSGRWNEQFF. CDR3 DNA: TGTGCCACCAGTGATCCAAGAGGCACTAGCGGGAGGTGGAATGAGCAGTTCTTC.

This clonotype has at least ten counts. This chain uses TRBV5-1 with TRBJ1-1; 10 nucleotides agree with TRBD1. This CDR3 is built from 17 residues. The V and J ends lost 2 bases and 0 bases, in that order; junction bases with no gene match: 7. From germline, CDR1 is SGHRS and CDR2 YFSETQ. CDR3 sequence: CASSFRDRGLVNTEAFF. The CDR3 DNA sequence: TGCGCCAGCAGCTTCAGGGACAGGGGACTCGTGAACACTGAAGCTTTCTTT.

This clonotype was detected a few times. Lacking the conserved final phenylalanine or tryptophan, this CDR3 likely reflects a read error. The rearrangement links TRBV24-1 to TRBJ2-2, with TRBD1 as a possible D gene (5 bases). The CDR3 totals 16 residues. V was clipped by 0 bases and J by 0 bases, with 7 bases between them. The germline V gene has CDR1 KGHDR and CDR2 SFDVKD. CDR3 nucleotides: TGTGCCACCAGTGATTTGCGACAGCCGAACACCGGGGAGCTGTTTCTT. It encodes CATSDLRQPNTGELFL.

This clonotype was seen more than once but under ten times. V gene TRBV18 combines with J gene TRBJ1-1, with a tentative D call TRBD1 (6 bases). The germline CDR1 and CDR2 sequences are KGHSH and LQKENI. This CDR3 contains 15 residues. Trimming shortened V by 6 bases and J by 5 bases, and 19 bases separated the two germline ends. The CDR3 sequence: CASSSQVGGETEAFF. CDR3 DNA sequence: TGTGCCAGCTCCTCCCAGGTCGGGGGCGAGACTGAAGCTTTCTTT. The full variable domain, rest sourced from reference TRBV18 and TRBJ1-1, is NAGVMQNPRHLVRRRGQEARLRCSPMKGHSHVYWYRQLPEEGLKFMVYLQKENIIDESGMPKERFSAEFPKEGPSILRIQQVVRGDSAAYFCASSSQVGGETEAFFGQGTRLTVV.

In the case of this clonotype: This sequence may be a read error, since a much larger clone differs from it by one base. The V call is TRBV5-1, the J call TRBJ2-7, with 7 positions matching TRBD1. The CDR3 consists of 13 residues. V gave up 3 bases and J gave up 7 bases; unmatched junction bases: 7. Germline CDR1 is SGHRS and CDR2 is YFSETQ. This CDR3 is CASSSGTAREQYF. The CDR3 bases are TGCGCCAGCAGCTCCGGGACAGCCCGAGAGCAGTACTTC.

This clonotype was picked up many times. The J gene is TRBJ2-1, the V gene TRBV12-3 or TRBV12-4, with 7 bases fitting TRBD2. J lost 10 bases, V lost 3 bases, and 9 bases had no gene match. The CDR3 extends over 14 amino acids. The DNA for the CDR3 is TGTGCCAGCAGTTTGGTGGGAGGGGATGGCGAGCAGTTCTTC. Translating it yields CASSLVGGDGEQFF.